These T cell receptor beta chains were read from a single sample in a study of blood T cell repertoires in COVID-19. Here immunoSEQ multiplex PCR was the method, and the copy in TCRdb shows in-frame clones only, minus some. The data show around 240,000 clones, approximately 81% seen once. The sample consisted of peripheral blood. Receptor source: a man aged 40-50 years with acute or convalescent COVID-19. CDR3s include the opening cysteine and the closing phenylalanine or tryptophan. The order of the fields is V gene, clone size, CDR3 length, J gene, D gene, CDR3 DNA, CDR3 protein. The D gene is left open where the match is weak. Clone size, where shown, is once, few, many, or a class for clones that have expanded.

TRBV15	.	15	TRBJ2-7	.	TGTGCCACCAGCAGGGTTGCGACTACTACCTACGAGCAGTACTTC	CATSRVATTTYEQYF
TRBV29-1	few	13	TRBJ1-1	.	TGCAGCGTTGCAAGATCGGTGAACACTGAAGCTTTCTTT	CSVARSVNTEAFF
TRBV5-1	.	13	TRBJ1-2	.	TGCGCCAGCAGCCCCAGGGAAGACTATGGCTACACCTTC	CASSPREDYGYTF
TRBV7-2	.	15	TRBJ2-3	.	TGTGCCAGCAGCCCCAGTGCGGGCCTGGGGGATACGCAGTATTTT	CASSPSAGLGDTQYF
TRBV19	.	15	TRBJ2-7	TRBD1	TGTGCCAGTAGTATAACCGGGACAGGGGGGTCCGAGCAGTACTTC	CASSITGTGGSEQYF
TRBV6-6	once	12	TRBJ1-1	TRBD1	TGTGCCGGCAGTACAGGGGACACTGAAGCTTTCTTT	CAGSTGDTEAFF
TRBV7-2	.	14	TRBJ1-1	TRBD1	TGTGCCAGCAGCTTAACCGGGACAGGCCTTTGGAGTTTCTTT	CASSLTGTGLWSFF
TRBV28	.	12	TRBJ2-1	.	TGTGCCAGCGTTAGGGCAGGGAATGAGCAGTTCTTC	CASVRAGNEQFF
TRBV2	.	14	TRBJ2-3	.	TGTGCCAGCAGCCCCGGGCGGGGATCAGATACGCAGTATTTT	CASSPGRGSDTQYF
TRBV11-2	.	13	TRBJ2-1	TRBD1	TGTGCCAGCCGCCGGGACAGTCTTTATGAGCAGTTCTTC	CASRRDSLYEQFF
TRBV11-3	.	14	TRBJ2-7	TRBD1	TGTGCCAGCAGCGCACAGGGGGCGTTAGGCGAGCAGTACTTC	CASSAQGALGEQYF
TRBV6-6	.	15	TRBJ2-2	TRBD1	TGTGCCAGCACTATCAGACAGGGTGGGACCGGGGAGCTGTTTTTT	CASTIRQGGTGELFF